A single sample is the source of the 12 T cell receptor beta chains below, sequenced in a study of cytomegalovirus exposure and HLA in healthy donors. The PCR made use of 60 Vbeta and 13 Jbeta primers. Only in-frame clones appear in the TCRdb table, and some are missing; sequencing was by immunoSEQ multiplex PCR. The sample includes around 31,000 clones, about 86% of them seen just once. The material sequenced was PBMCs. The origin of the receptors is a boy aged 5-17 years in good health and CMV-seronegative.

The genes are TRBV7-8 and TRBJ1-2; 7 bases line up with TRBD1. The V gene end was trimmed by 1 base and the J gene end by 1 base; junction bases not matched to a gene: 3. Per germline, CDR1 SGHVS and CDR2 FQNEAQ. The CDR3 runs 15 residues. The chain's CDR3 is CASSLGWDSNYGYTF. Written as DNA, the CDR3 is TGTGCCAGCAGCTTAGGTTGGGACAGTAACTATGGCTACACCTTC.

The rearrangement joins TRBV19 to TRBJ2-5; 9 bases are shared with TRBD1. Germline V gene data show CDR1 as LNHDA and CDR2 as SQIVND (reference sequence). The CDR3 is 16 amino acids. Trimming removed 3 bases from V and 7 bases from J; junction bases left unmatched: 12. CDR3 sequence: CASSIPGQGRGGTQYF. The CDR3 DNA reads as TGTGCCAGTAGTATCCCGGGACAGGGACGAGGGGGGACCCAGTACTTC.

V is TRBV6-1 and J is TRBJ2-1; TRBD1 aligns across 10 bases. Losses at the gene ends were 8 bases for V and 3 bases for J; bases not matched to a gene: 1. Germline V lookup: CDR1 MNHNS, CDR2 SASEGT. The CDR3 is made up of 13 amino acids. CDR3: CASRDRGYNEQFF. The CDR3 region has the DNA TGTGCCAGCCGGGACAGGGGCTACAATGAGCAGTTCTTC.

J is TRBJ2-1 and V is TRBV13; tentative D call: TRBD1 (6 bases). The V gene's germline CDR1 is PRHDT and CDR2 FYEKMQ (reference sequence). This CDR3 region has 15 residues. V was shortened by 1 base and J by 10 bases, with 17 bases between the two germline ends. The CDR3 coding sequence is TGTGCCAGCAGCTTAGATGCCAGGGGATTTGGAGAGCAGTTCTTC. Its protein product is CASSLDARGFGEQFF.

The rearrangement links TRBV5-1 to TRBJ2-3; maybe TRBD1 (7 bases). CDR1 and CDR2 from the germline V gene are SGHRS and YFSETQ. The CDR3 totals 21 residues. Trimming stripped 2 bases from V and 2 bases from J, with 30 bases between. CDR3 sequence (DNA): TGCGCCAGCAGCTTCGGGAGAGAGGGACAGTCGTCCCGCTTAGCCACAGATACGCAGTATTTT. Amino acid sequence: CASSFGREGQSSRLATDTQYF.

This clone occurred once. V and J are TRBV7-2 and TRBJ2-7; 11 bases fit TRBD1. The CDR3 contains 15 residues. V dropped 1 base and J dropped 6; count of bases not matched to a gene: 5. Per the germline V gene, CDR1 is SGHTA and CDR2 is FQGNSA. In DNA, the CDR3 is TGTGCCAGCAGCTTAGTAGGACAGGGGGCGACCGAGCAGTACTTC. It codes for CASSLVGQGATEQYF.

This CDR3 is CASRPFLGASYNEQFF. The CDR3 DNA reads TGCGCCAGCAGGCCATTTCTGGGGGCCAGCTACAATGAGCAGTTCTTC. The rearrangement joins TRBV5-1 to TRBJ2-1, with D possibly TRBD1 on 6 matching bases. V was cut by 5 bases and J by 3 bases, with 18 bases left in between. CDR1 SGHRS and CDR2 YFSETQ come from the germline V gene. The CDR3 has 16 residues.

The rearrangement links TRBV5-8 to TRBJ1-5; 8 nucleotides align to TRBD1. The CDR3 loop spans 11 amino acids. The ends lost 3 bases at V and 16 bases at J; junction bases unmatched: 6. The germline V gene encodes CDR1 SGHTS and CDR2 YDEGEE. The CDR3 coding sequence is TGTGCCAGCAGCTCTCGGGACAGGATCCATTTT. Protein product: CASSSRDRIHF.

The CDR3 DNA is TGTGCCAGCAGCTTAGTGGCAGGGAGGGGCGAGCAGTACTTC. It codes for CASSLVAGRGEQYF. This chain links TRBV7-2 with TRBJ2-7, with 7 bases identical to TRBD2. Germline trimming cut 1 base from V and 6 bases from J; bases unmatched to any gene: 6. CDR1 is SGHTA, CDR2 FQGNSA, per germline. The CDR3 contains 14 residues.

The chain has TRBV5-1 and TRBJ2-5; D possibly corresponds to TRBD2 (6 bases). Deletions cut 4 bases from V and 11 bases from J, with 21 bases between. CDR1 is SGHRS and CDR2 is YFSETQ in the germline V gene. The CDR3 totals 14 residues. CDR3 sequence: CASSQQGTLGEQYF. For the CDR3, the DNA is TGCGCCAGCAGCCAACAAGGGACTTTGGGGGAGCAGTACTTC.

The V and J genes are TRBV4-1 and TRBJ2-6; 16 bases map to TRBD2. The CDR3 is made up of 18 amino acids. Trimming took 4 bases from V and 2 from J; bases not matched to a gene: 2. CDR1 and CDR2 (germline): MGHRA, YSYEKL. The CDR3 bases are TGCGCCAGCAGCCCGGGACTAGCGGGGGGGCCTGGGGCCAACGTCCTGACTTTC. This encodes CASSPGLAGGPGANVLTF.

CDR3: CASSFNSGANVLTF. The CDR3 nucleotides are TGCGCCAGCAGCTTCAACTCTGGGGCCAACGTCCTGACTTTC. This sequence joins TRBV5-1 and TRBJ2-6; D uncertain. CDR1 is SGHRS, CDR2 YFSETQ, per germline. The CDR3 extends over 14 amino acids. V lost 2 bases, J lost 0 bases, and 3 bases lay in between.